This TCR beta chain was sequenced in a study of T cells after yellow fever vaccination. Regarding this clonotype: Its antigen is not identified.

TCRdb used MiXCR to reprocess the 5' RACE reads, holding one entry per CDR3 protein. The sample gives more than 300,000 distinct CDR3 sequences, roughly a tenth of which show up once; about 3% is in the top ten. The CDR3 has 14 residues. CDR1 is SGHRS, CDR2 YFSETQ, per germline. The ends lost 0 bases at V and 7 bases at J; junction bases unmatched: 3. Study conclusions and caveats: Most primary-vaccination clones recurred post-booster (around 95% CD4, roughly 91% CD8).

The source was CD4+ T cells sorted from PBMCs, collected 45 days after the yellow fever booster vaccination. The chain is built from TRBV5-1 and TRBJ2-1; 8 nucleotides line up with TRBD2. This receptor was identified in a man younger than 35 who received the YFV17D yellow fever vaccine. The CDR3 here is CASSLGTSPNEQFF. The CDR3 nucleotides are TGCGCCAGCAGCTTGGGGACTAGCCCTAATGAGCAGTTCTTC. Drawing the rest from reference TRBV5-1 and TRBJ2-1, the complete variable domain is KAGVTQTPRYLIKTRGQQVTLSCSPISGHRSVSWYQQTPGQGLQFLFEYFSETQRNKGNFPGRFSGRQFSNSRSEMNVSTLELGDSALYLCASSLGTSPNEQFFGPGTRLTVL.